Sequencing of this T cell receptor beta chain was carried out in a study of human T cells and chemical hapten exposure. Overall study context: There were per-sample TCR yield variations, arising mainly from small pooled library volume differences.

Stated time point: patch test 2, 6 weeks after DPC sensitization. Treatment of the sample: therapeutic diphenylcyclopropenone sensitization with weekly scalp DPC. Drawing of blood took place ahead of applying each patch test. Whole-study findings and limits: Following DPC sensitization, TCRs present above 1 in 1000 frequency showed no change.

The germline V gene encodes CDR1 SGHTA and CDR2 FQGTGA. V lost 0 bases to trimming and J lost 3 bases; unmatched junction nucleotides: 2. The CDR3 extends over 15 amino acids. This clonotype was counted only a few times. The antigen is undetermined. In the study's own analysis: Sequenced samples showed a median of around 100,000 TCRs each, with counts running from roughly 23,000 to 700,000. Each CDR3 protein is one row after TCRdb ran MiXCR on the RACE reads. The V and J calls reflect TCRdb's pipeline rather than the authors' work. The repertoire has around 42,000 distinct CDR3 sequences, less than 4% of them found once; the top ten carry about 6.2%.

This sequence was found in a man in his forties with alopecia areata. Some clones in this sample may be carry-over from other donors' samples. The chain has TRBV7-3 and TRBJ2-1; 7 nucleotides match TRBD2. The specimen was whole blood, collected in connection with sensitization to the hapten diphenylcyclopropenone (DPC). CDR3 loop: CASSLTSSGYNEQFF. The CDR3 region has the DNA TGTGCCAGCAGCTTAACGTCTAGCGGCTACAATGAGCAGTTCTTC.